Listed below are T cell receptor beta chains from one sample, sequenced in a study of a mutant IDH1 vaccine in newly diagnosed glioma. The assay was immunoSEQ multiplex PCR, and TCRdb's table has in-frame clones only and misses some. The table shows around 67,000 clones, with 80% to 90% occurring only once. Sequences were derived from peripheral blood mononuclear cells (PBMCs), sampled from a glioma patient treated with radiotherapy, temozolomide or both. The receptors were gathered from a woman aged 18 to 35 with glioma. Some clones in this sample may be carry-over from other donors' samples. The conserved cysteine and the conserved F or W are not part of the CDR3 here.

v_call cdr3_aa
TRBV10-3 ASPSTDTQY
TRBV25-1 ASSESGGSYEQY
TRBV6-5 ASSAGNNQPQH
TRBV7-7 ASSRDSNTEAF
TRBV4-2 ASSQELAGGGVTDTQY
TRBV7-9 ASSLDRSQETQY
TRBV30 AWDSLNYGYT
TRBV7-9 ASSSSRQNTEAF
TRBV2 ASRLAGAYQETQY
TRBV19 ASSIRQLVDHQPQH
TRBV10-3 AITEGPRTEAF
TRBV28 ASRGQGTDNSPLH
TRBV5-5 ASILNPRSIHYGYT
TRBV6-5 ASSPGSSYEQY
TRBV25-1 ASSEPPRLAGHYEQY
TRBV6-5 ASSPQTGEETQY
TRBV4-2 ASSPPSFGGLAGVGTGELF
TRBV5-5 ASRMDTWNTEAF
TRBV5-1 ATAIGMNTEAF
TRBV7-2 ASSSLAGQWPQH
TRBV15 ATSRARGGLYEQY
TRBV5-6 ASSWGEAQY
TRBV18 ASSPTDAGHFQETQY
TRBV30 ASQREATDTQY
TRBV11-2 ASSLGGGRGEQY
TRBV2 ASGGVGSTNEKLF
TRBV5-4 ASRGRFYNEQF
TRBV7-9 AIEGQGNYGYT
TRBV9 ASSVSAAGGELF
TRBV9 ASSVSRTETQY
TRBV28 ASIGGNSPLH
TRBV2 ASTDGGYGYT
TRBV15 ATSRTLAGTGYEQY
TRBV5-1 ASRGGTNTGELF
TRBV13 ASSSGGGRSYGYT
TRBV19 ASSYRTSYGYT
TRBV6-5 ASSLVRGVGDGYT
TRBV10-3 AITPAGAHTDTQY
TRBV7-4 ASSLVLAGRQNGTYEQY
TRBV5-1 ASSLARGGGQETQY
TRBV11-3 ASRGSGNTGELF
TRBV29-1 SATLDRRANYGYT
TRBV9 ASSPGGGIAKNIQY
TRBV19 ASSIGPEAF
TRBV7-2 ASSPLRGASGELF
TRBV5-1 ASSGRSGTGGGEQY
TRBV5-6 ASSLGLDREEAF
TRBV5-4 ASTRGDEQF
TRBV7-6 ASSPRGGNSPLH